This record concerns one TCR beta chain sequence. What it binds is not known. CD45RO-negative, CCR7-selected cells formed the naive CD8 fraction, which excluded terminally differentiated effector memory CD45RA+ cells. The study drew all its donors from Caucasian adults living in Nashville, Tennessee. This entry belongs to a study of shared clonotypes between healthy human individuals. Whole-study findings and limits: Clonotypes that were shared across a handful of donors made up about 5.1% of naive CD4 clonotypes. Non-shared clonotypes were found to have lower generation probabilities than the clonotypes that were shared by all four of the sorted-subset donors.

V lost 4 bases to trimming and J lost 10 bases, with 14 bases between them. The germline V gene encodes CDR1 SNHLY and CDR2 FYNNEI. This CDR3 is 13 amino acids long. Execution of the assay was at deep level. Produced via immunoSEQ multiplex PCR; TCRdb's table is partial and in-frame only. The profile shows nearly 600,000 clones, roughly 96% of them singletons. The rearrangement links TRBV2 to TRBJ2-1; D unresolved. The specimen sequenced was naive CD8+ T cells sorted from blood. The receptor comes from a woman aged 30 to 39 in good health. As DNA, the CDR3 is TGTGCCAGCAGTGCCCTTGGTGTAGAAGAGCAGTTCTTC. Its translation: CASSALGVEEQFF. The full variable domain, in which reference TRBV2 and TRBJ2-1 provide the parts outside the CDR3, is EPEVTQTPSHQVTQMGQEVILRCVPISNHLYFYWYRQILGQKVEFLVSFYNNEISEKSEIFDDQFSVERPDGSNFTLKIRSTKLEDSAMYFCASSALGVEEQFFGPGTRLTVL.